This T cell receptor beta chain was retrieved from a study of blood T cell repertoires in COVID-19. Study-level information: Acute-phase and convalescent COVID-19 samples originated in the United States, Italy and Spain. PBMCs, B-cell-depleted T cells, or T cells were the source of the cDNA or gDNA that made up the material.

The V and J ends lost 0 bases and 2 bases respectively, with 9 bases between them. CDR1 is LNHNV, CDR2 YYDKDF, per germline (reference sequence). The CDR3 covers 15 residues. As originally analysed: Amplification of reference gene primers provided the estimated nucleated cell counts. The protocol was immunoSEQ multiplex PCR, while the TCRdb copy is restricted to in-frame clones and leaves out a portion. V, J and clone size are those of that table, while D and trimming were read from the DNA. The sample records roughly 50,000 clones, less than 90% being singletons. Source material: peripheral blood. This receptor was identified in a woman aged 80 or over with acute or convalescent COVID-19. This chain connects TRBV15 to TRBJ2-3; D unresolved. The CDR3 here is CATSRERLPTDTQYF. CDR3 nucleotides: TGTGCCACCAGCAGAGAGAGACTCCCCACAGATACGCAGTATTTT.